The T cell receptor (beta chain) described here comes from a study of shared clonotypes between healthy human individuals. 200 to 250 ng DNA, about 33,000 T cell genomes, went into each sorted-subset replicate PCR. Here immunoSEQ multiplex PCR was the method, and the copy in TCRdb shows in-frame clones only, minus some. The sample shows some 2,400,000 clones, roughly 95% of them seen only once. CDR3 size: 13 residues. Germline lookup yields CDR1 WNHNN and CDR2 SYGVQD (reference sequence). Trimming took 7 bases from V and 7 from J, leaving 16 bases between them. Sequences were obtained from naive CD4+ T cells sorted from blood. The subset was: CD45RA+ positively selected. This TCR came from a man aged 18 to 29 in good health. The chain links TRBV10-1 to TRBJ1-1; tentative D call: TRBD1 (5 bases). CDR3 in amino acids: CASKGTGTGEAFF. CDR3 coding DNA: TGCGCCAGCAAGGGTACCGGGACGGGTGAAGCTTTCTTT.